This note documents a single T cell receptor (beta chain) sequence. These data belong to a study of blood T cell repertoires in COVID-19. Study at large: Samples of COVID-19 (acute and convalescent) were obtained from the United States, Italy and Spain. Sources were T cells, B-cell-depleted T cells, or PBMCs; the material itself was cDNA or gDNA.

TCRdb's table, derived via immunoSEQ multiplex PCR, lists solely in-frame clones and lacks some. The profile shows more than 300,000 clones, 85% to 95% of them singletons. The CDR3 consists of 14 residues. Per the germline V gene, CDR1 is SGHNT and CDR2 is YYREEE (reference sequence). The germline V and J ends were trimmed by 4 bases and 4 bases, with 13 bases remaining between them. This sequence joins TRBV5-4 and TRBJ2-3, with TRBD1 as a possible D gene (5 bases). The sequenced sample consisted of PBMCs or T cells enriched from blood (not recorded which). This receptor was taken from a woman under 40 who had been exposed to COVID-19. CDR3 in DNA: TGTGCCAGCAGCCTAAAAAAAGGGGCAGATACGCAGTATTTT. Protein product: CASSLKKGADTQYF.